These 17 T cell receptor beta chains originate from one sample sequenced in a study of identifying expanded T cells in peripheral blood. Profiling relied on immunoSEQ multiplex PCR, and the TCRdb table lists in-frame clones only, not all of them. The table records 90,000 to 95,000 clones, 70% to 90% of them present only once. The sequencing input was blood. These receptors were obtained from a person between 18 and 70 years old in good health.

This clone has just one count. Other nucleotide sequences from this sample produce the same CDR3. V usage is TRBV5-1 and J usage is TRBJ1-2; D is unclear. This CDR3 comprises 14 residues. Germline CDR1 reads SGHRS; CDR2 reads YFSETQ. V lost 0 bases and J 0 bases, leaving 6 bases between the germline ends. The CDR3 loop is CASSLAPANYGYTF. CDR3 DNA: TGCGCCAGCAGCTTGGCGCCAGCTAACTATGGCTACACCTTC.

This chain uses TRBV11-2 with TRBJ1-6; D is unresolved. The germline V gene encodes CDR1 SGHAT and CDR2 FQNNGV. V dropped 3 bases and J dropped 9 bases, with 12 bases sitting between them. This CDR3 comprises 14 residues. The CDR3 region has the DNA TGTGCCAGCAGCTTCTCGGACGGATTTTCACCCCTCCACTTT. This gives the protein CASSFSDGFSPLHF.

The chain combines TRBV5-1 with TRBJ2-1; tentatively, D is TRBD1 (5 bases). This CDR3 has 17 amino acids. The V gene lost 0 bases and the J gene lost 10 bases, with 23 bases spanning the gap. Germline V lookup: CDR1 SGHRS, CDR2 YFSETQ. The CDR3 is CASSLVRGSGIGIEQFF. Here the CDR3 DNA reads TGCGCCAGCAGCTTGGTAAGGGGCTCCGGTATAGGGATAGAGCAGTTCTTC. The full variable domain, completed using reference TRBV5-1 and TRBJ2-1, is KAGVTQTPRYLIKTRGQQVTLSCSPISGHRSVSWYQQTPGQGLQFLFEYFSETQRNKGNFPGRFSGRQFSNSRSEMNVSTLELGDSALYLCASSLVRGSGIGIEQFFGPGTRLTVL.

V and J are TRBV7-2 and TRBJ2-3, with D possibly being TRBD1 (6 bases). CDR1 SGHTA and CDR2 FQGNSA come from the germline V gene. Trimming stripped 5 bases from V and 6 bases from J, with 15 bases between. The CDR3 totals 14 residues. CDR3 DNA: TGTGCCAGCAGCCCCAGGGTGGGGGCGGATACGCAGTATTTT. The encoded protein is CASSPRVGADTQYF. Combining the CDR3 with reference TRBV7-2 and TRBJ2-3 gives the whole variable domain GAGVSQSPSNKVTEKGKDVELRCDPISGHTALYWYRQSLGQGLEFLIYFQGNSAPDKSGLPSDRFSAERTGGSVSTLTIQRTQQEDSAVYLCASSPRVGADTQYFGPGTRLTVL.

CDR3 nucleotides: TGTGCCAGCAGCGAACATTCCGAGCAGTTCTTC. This sequence encodes CASSEHSEQFF. V is TRBV2 and J is TRBJ2-1; D is uncertain. The CDR3 has 11 amino acids. Trimming cost V 6 bases and J 10 bases, with 10 bases left between them. From germline, CDR1 is SNHLY and CDR2 FYNNEI.

The rearrangement uses TRBV6-5 and TRBJ2-3; 11 bases are a match to TRBD2. Germline CDR1 and CDR2: MNHEY and SVGAGI. The CDR3 runs to 15 residues. The V and J ends lost 5 bases and 6 bases, in that order; junction bases with no gene match: 7. The CDR3 DNA follows: TGTGCCAGCAGTCCGACTAGCGGGGACGGGGATACGCAGTATTTT. Encoded protein: CASSPTSGDGDTQYF.

This clone was found once. The chain is built from TRBV11-3 and TRBJ2-1; D might be TRBD1 (5 bases). Per the germline V gene, CDR1 is SGHNT and CDR2 is YENEEA. With 5 bases removed from V and 3 bases from J, the gap between germline ends came to 8 bases. This CDR3 contains 13 residues. The DNA for the CDR3 is TGTGCCAGCAGCGTGACAGTCTACAATGAGCAGTTCTTC. Translation gives CASSVTVYNEQFF.

The rearrangement joins TRBV7-8 to TRBJ2-1, with 10 positions matching TRBD2. Germline trimming cut 2 bases from V and 1 base from J; bases unmatched to any gene: 5. Germline lookup yields CDR1 SGHVS and CDR2 FQNEAQ. There are 17 residues in the CDR3. The CDR3 DNA follows: TGTGCCAGCAGCTTATATATAGCGGGAGGTTCCTACAATGAGCAGTTCTTC. It specifies CASSLYIAGGSYNEQFF.

In its sample, this clone was seen once. The chain couples TRBV2 to TRBJ1-3, with D possibly matching TRBD1 (6 bases). This CDR3 spans 16 amino acids. Germline V gene sequence: CDR1 SNHLY, CDR2 FYNNEI. Trimming pared 5 bases from V and 0 bases from J, leaving 14 bases between. DNA for the CDR3: TGTGCCAGCAGTCCACTTATGGGGGCCTCTGGAAACACCATATATTTT. Residues: CASSPLMGASGNTIYF.

CDR3 in amino acids: CASSLVSGTQFF. The DNA for the CDR3 is TGTGCCAGCAGCTTAGTATCAGGGACGCAGTTCTTC. The J gene is TRBJ2-1, the V gene TRBV13; the D call may be TRBD1 or TRBD2 (5 bases each). CDR1 is PRHDT and CDR2 is FYEKMQ in the germline V gene (reference sequence). V was trimmed by 1 base and J by 12 bases, leaving 10 bases between them. The CDR3 covers 12 residues.

The gene calls are TRBV30 and TRBJ1-1; TRBD1 matches at 7 bases. The CDR3 is 15 amino acids. Trimming cost V 3 bases and J 6 bases; bases outside gene matches: 13. Germline loops: CDR1 GTSNPN, CDR2 SVGIG (reference sequence). CDR3 region: CAWSLKGAPSSEAFF. Here the CDR3 DNA reads TGTGCCTGGAGCTTGAAGGGGGCCCCCTCTTCTGAAGCTTTCTTT.

This sequence joins TRBV29-1 and TRBJ1-1; no clear D gene. CDR3 length: 13 amino acids. Germline V lookup: CDR1 SQVTM, CDR2 ANQGSEA. Trimming left V 0 bases short and J 5 bases short, with 10 bases between. CDR3 DNA sequence: TGCAGCGTTGAAGATCTATTGGGGACTGAAGCTTTCTTT. This sequence encodes CSVEDLLGTEAFF.

This chain links TRBV19 with TRBJ1-2; maybe TRBD1 (5 bases). Germline CDR1 and CDR2: LNHDA and SQIVND (reference sequence). The CDR3 consists of 14 residues. Trimming shortened V by 7 bases and J by 4 bases, and 16 bases separated the two germline ends. CDR3: CASTPPGGTYGYTF. CDR3 nucleotide sequence: TGTGCCAGTACTCCTCCGGGGGGGACCTATGGCTACACCTTC. Together with reference TRBV19 and TRBJ1-2, the CDR3 gives the full variable domain: DGGITQSPKYLFRKEGQNVTLSCEQNLNHDAMYWYRQDPGQGLRLIYYSQIVNDFQKGDIAEGYSVSREKKESFPLTVTSAQKNPTAFYLCASTPPGGTYGYTFGSGTRLTVV.

This clone was counted a few times. The V gene is TRBV5-1, the J gene TRBJ1-3, with no clear D. This CDR3 comprises 14 residues. Germline V gene lookup returns CDR1 SGHRS and CDR2 YFSETQ. Trimming removed 0 bases at V and 0 bases at J, with 4 bases between. DNA for the CDR3: TGCGCCAGCAGCTTGGTGAGCTCTGGAAACACCATATATTTT. Translated, it gives CASSLVSSGNTIYF.

This chain joins TRBV5-1 and TRBJ2-3, with 12 bases lining up with TRBD2. Germline V gene sequence: CDR1 SGHRS, CDR2 YFSETQ. V lost 2 bases to trimming and J lost 6 bases; unmatched junction nucleotides: 10. CDR3 size: 17 residues. The CDR3 region is CASSLPLAGGSGDTQYF. The CDR3, as DNA: TGCGCCAGCAGCTTACCCCTAGCGGGGGGGTCAGGGGATACGCAGTATTTT.

A remark on this clone: One end of the junction varies from germline; a read error may be responsible. This chain links TRBV23-1 with TRBJ2-3, with D perhaps matching TRBD1 (6 bases). TRBV23-1 qualifies as an ORF whose function is uncertain. The CDR3 spans 12 residues. The DNA for the CDR3 is TGCGCCAGCAGTCAATGGCCGTTCGGACAGCCCTTT. It translates to CASSQWPFGQPF.

The CDR3 loop is CASSFGSAEETQYF. The CDR3 nucleotides are TGCGCCAGCAGCTTTGGTAGCGCTGAAGAGACCCAGTACTTC. The V and J genes are TRBV5-1 and TRBJ2-5, with a weak D call TRBD2 (5 bases). This CDR3 is 14 amino acids long. The germline V and J ends were trimmed by 2 bases and 3 bases, with 11 bases remaining between them. The germline V gene encodes CDR1 SGHRS and CDR2 YFSETQ.